A selection of T cell receptor beta chains follows, all from one sample in a study of Graves' ophthalmopathy and Graves' hyperthyroidism. TCRdb reanalysed the multiplex PCR reads using MiXCR and keeps one entry per CDR3 protein. The sample records approximately 330,000 distinct CDR3 sequences, 17% being singletons. The sequencing input was peripheral blood. The receptors originated from an adult man with Graves' ophthalmopathy. Both conserved end residues are part of each CDR3. The D gene is left open where the match is weak. Only some rows state a clone size, as once, few, many or a class for expanded clones.

J gene: TRBJ2-2; V gene: TRBV12-3/TRBV12-4; D gene: -; clone size: many; CDR3 DNA: TGTGCCAGCAGCTCCAGGTGGGAGATAGCCGGGGAGCTGTTTTTT; CDR3 protein: CASSSRWEIAGELFF
J gene: TRBJ2-2; V gene: TRBV6-2/TRBV6-3; D gene: -; clone size: many; CDR3 DNA: TGTGCCAGCAGTTACTCGTTCGAGGGTCTATCGGGCACCGGGGAGCTGTTTTTT; CDR3 protein: CASSYSFEGLSGTGELFF
J gene: TRBJ1-6; V gene: TRBV6-2/TRBV6-3; D gene: -; clone size: -; CDR3 DNA: TGTGCCATCAGTTACATACTCGAGAATTTACCCCTCCACTTT; CDR3 protein: CAISYILENLPLHF
J gene: TRBJ1-1; V gene: TRBV28; D gene: -; clone size: many; CDR3 DNA: TGTGCCAGCGGACAGATGAACACTGAAGCTTTCTTT; CDR3 protein: CASGQMNTEAFF
J gene: TRBJ2-7; V gene: TRBV10-3; D gene: -; clone size: -; CDR3 DNA: TGTGCCATCTCACCCCGTTACCAGGGAAGCTCCTACGAGCAGTACTTC; CDR3 protein: CAISPRYQGSSYEQYF
J gene: TRBJ2-7; V gene: TRBV4-3; D gene: TRBD1; clone size: many; CDR3 DNA: TGCGCCAGCAGCCAAGGGACAGGGTTCGAGCAGTACTTC; CDR3 protein: CASSQGTGFEQYF
J gene: TRBJ2-5; V gene: TRBV11-2; D gene: TRBD2; clone size: few; CDR3 DNA: TGTGCCAGCAGCTTCTCTTGGGGGAGTGCGGGGGGGCAGGAGACCCAGTACTTC; CDR3 protein: CASSFSWGSAGGQETQYF
J gene: TRBJ2-2; V gene: TRBV5-5; D gene: -; clone size: many; CDR3 DNA: TGTGCCAGCAGCCGATGGAGGCCTCCCGGGGAGCTGTTTTTT; CDR3 protein: CASSRWRPPGELFF
J gene: TRBJ1-5; V gene: TRBV19; D gene: -; clone size: few; CDR3 DNA: TGTGCCAGTAGTTTGTCAAGGGGAGATTTTCAGCCCCAGCATTTT; CDR3 protein: CASSLSRGDFQPQHF
J gene: TRBJ2-4; V gene: TRBV12-3/TRBV12-4; D gene: TRBD1; clone size: many; CDR3 DNA: TGTGCCAGCAGTTCCCGGGACAGGGTCAAAAACATTCAGTACTTC; CDR3 protein: CASSSRDRVKNIQYF
J gene: TRBJ1-5; V gene: TRBV7-8; D gene: TRBD1; clone size: many; CDR3 DNA: TGTGCCAGCAGCAACCGGACAGGGATTAGCAATCAGCCCCAGCATTTT; CDR3 protein: CASSNRTGISNQPQHF
J gene: TRBJ1-1; V gene: TRBV28; D gene: -; clone size: many; CDR3 DNA: TGTGCCAGCAGTCCTCTCAGGGCGTCCCGGGGAACTGAAGCTTTCTTT; CDR3 protein: CASSPLRASRGTEAFF
J gene: TRBJ2-5; V gene: TRBV4-1; D gene: -; clone size: many; CDR3 DNA: TGCGCCAGCAGTCTCCAGGGGACGGAGACCCAGTACTTC; CDR3 protein: CASSLQGTETQYF
J gene: TRBJ1-5; V gene: TRBV20-1; D gene: -; clone size: many; CDR3 DNA: TGCAGTGCTATGGACTCTTCCTATATCGCCCGTAGCAATCAGCCCCAGCATTTT; CDR3 protein: CSAMDSSYIARSNQPQHF
J gene: TRBJ2-7; V gene: TRBV28; D gene: -; clone size: many; CDR3 DNA: TGTGCCAGCAGTTTACCCCTCTACGAGCAGTACTTC; CDR3 protein: CASSLPLYEQYF
J gene: TRBJ2-7; V gene: TRBV7-6; D gene: TRBD1; clone size: many; CDR3 DNA: TGTGCCAGCAGCGAAACGCCGGGACAGGGTAAGAAGCAGTACTTC; CDR3 protein: CASSETPGQGKKQYF
J gene: TRBJ1-2; V gene: TRBV2; D gene: -; clone size: few; CDR3 DNA: TGTGCCAGCAGTCTCGTGAGGGACTATGGCTACACCTTC; CDR3 protein: CASSLVRDYGYTF
J gene: TRBJ1-3; V gene: TRBV2; D gene: -; clone size: many; CDR3 DNA: TGTGCCAGCAGCAGGTTGAGCTCTGGAAACACCATATATTTT; CDR3 protein: CASSRLSSGNTIYF
J gene: TRBJ1-1; V gene: TRBV5-1; D gene: -; clone size: many; CDR3 DNA: TGCGCCAGCAGCTGGACACTGAACACTGAAGCTTTCTTT; CDR3 protein: CASSWTLNTEAFF
J gene: TRBJ2-7; V gene: TRBV12-3/TRBV12-4; D gene: -; clone size: many; CDR3 DNA: TGTGCCAGCAGTTTAGCCCTCCGACAGACTTACGAGCAGTACTTC; CDR3 protein: CASSLALRQTYEQYF
J gene: TRBJ2-7; V gene: TRBV27; D gene: -; clone size: -; CDR3 DNA: TGTGCCAGCAGTACACGGAGGAGCTCCTACGAGCAGTACTTC; CDR3 protein: CASSTRRSSYEQYF
J gene: TRBJ2-5; V gene: TRBV14; D gene: -; clone size: many; CDR3 DNA: TGTGCCAGCAGCCAAGGGTTCCTTCGAGAGACCCAGTACTTC; CDR3 protein: CASSQGFLRETQYF
J gene: TRBJ2-7; V gene: TRBV7-6; D gene: -; clone size: many; CDR3 DNA: TGTGCCAGCAGCCCCCGCTCCCAGATAGAATACGAGCAGTACTTC; CDR3 protein: CASSPRSQIEYEQYF
J gene: TRBJ1-3; V gene: TRBV27; D gene: -; clone size: many; CDR3 DNA: TGTGCCAGGCAAAGTCGGCAGGACAGCTCTGGAAACACCATATATTTT; CDR3 protein: CARQSRQDSSGNTIYF
J gene: TRBJ2-7; V gene: TRBV30; D gene: TRBD1; clone size: many; CDR3 DNA: TGTGCCTGGAGTGTACGTGGACAGGGGGCGAGGGAGCAGTACTTC; CDR3 protein: CAWSVRGQGAREQYF
J gene: TRBJ2-2; V gene: TRBV6-1; D gene: -; clone size: many; CDR3 DNA: TGTGCCAGCGGGGGTACGGGGACCGGGGAGCTGTTTTTT; CDR3 protein: CASGGTGTGELFF
J gene: TRBJ2-5; V gene: TRBV6-2/TRBV6-3; D gene: -; clone size: many; CDR3 DNA: TGTGCCAGCAGTGACCGAAGGGGGGTCCAAGAGACCCAGTACTTC; CDR3 protein: CASSDRRGVQETQYF
J gene: TRBJ2-7; V gene: TRBV24-1; D gene: -; clone size: many; CDR3 DNA: TGTGCCACCAGTGCCCCGGCGGGCAGGGTAGGGCAGTACTTC; CDR3 protein: CATSAPAGRVGQYF
J gene: TRBJ1-3; V gene: TRBV5-1; D gene: -; clone size: many; CDR3 DNA: TGCGCCAGCAGCTTGGGACAGCCTGGAAACACCATATATTTT; CDR3 protein: CASSLGQPGNTIYF
J gene: TRBJ1-5; V gene: TRBV7-2; D gene: -; clone size: many; CDR3 DNA: TGTGCCAGCAGCTTAGGGCTTACAGGGCCTGGGGCTCAGCCCCAGCATTTT; CDR3 protein: CASSLGLTGPGAQPQHF
J gene: TRBJ1-5; V gene: TRBV6-2/TRBV6-3; D gene: -; clone size: many; CDR3 DNA: TGTGCCAGCAGTTACACAGGGTATAGCAATCAGCCCCAGCATTTT; CDR3 protein: CASSYTGYSNQPQHF
J gene: TRBJ2-7; V gene: TRBV7-3; D gene: TRBD2; clone size: -; CDR3 DNA: TGTGCCAGCAGCCCCGAGCGACTAGCGGAGGACGAGCAGTACTTC; CDR3 protein: CASSPERLAEDEQYF
J gene: TRBJ2-7; V gene: TRBV30; D gene: -; clone size: many; CDR3 DNA: TGTGCCTGGAGTTTCAGGGCTATGGGCGAGCAGTACTTC; CDR3 protein: CAWSFRAMGEQYF
J gene: TRBJ1-5; V gene: TRBV6-5; D gene: -; clone size: -; CDR3 DNA: TGTGCCAGCAGTTATGAGGGTAGGGGCAGTCAGCCCCAGCATTTT; CDR3 protein: CASSYEGRGSQPQHF
J gene: TRBJ1-1; V gene: TRBV30; D gene: TRBD1; clone size: many; CDR3 DNA: TGTGCCTGGGCGGGACAGCATGAAGCTTTCTTT; CDR3 protein: CAWAGQHEAFF
J gene: TRBJ2-2; V gene: TRBV29-1; D gene: TRBD1; clone size: many; CDR3 DNA: TGCAGCGTCGGACAGGGTAACACCGGGGAGCTGTTTTTT; CDR3 protein: CSVGQGNTGELFF
J gene: TRBJ2-2; V gene: TRBV7-3; D gene: -; clone size: -; CDR3 DNA: TGTGCCAGCAGCTCAAAACACCAGTCACGGCGGGATGACACCGGGGAGCTGTTTTTT; CDR3 protein: CASSSKHQSRRDDTGELFF
J gene: TRBJ2-7; V gene: TRBV20-1; D gene: -; clone size: -; CDR3 DNA: TGCAGTGCTAGAGATCTGTCTGTGGCTTTCCCGGCCGAGCAGTACTTC; CDR3 protein: CSARDLSVAFPAEQYF
J gene: TRBJ2-7; V gene: TRBV20-1; D gene: TRBD1; clone size: many; CDR3 DNA: TGCAGTGCCCGACAGGGTAACTCCTACGAGCAGTACTTC; CDR3 protein: CSARQGNSYEQYF
J gene: TRBJ2-6; V gene: TRBV24-1; D gene: -; clone size: many; CDR3 DNA: TGTGCCACCAGTGAGCCCAGGGACTCTGGGGCCAACGTCCTGACTTTC; CDR3 protein: CATSEPRDSGANVLTF
J gene: TRBJ2-2; V gene: TRBV3-1; D gene: -; clone size: few; CDR3 DNA: TGTGCCAGCAGCCCGGGCCCCGGGTTTACCGGGGAGCTGTTTTTT; CDR3 protein: CASSPGPGFTGELFF
J gene: TRBJ2-7; V gene: TRBV30; D gene: TRBD1; clone size: many; CDR3 DNA: TGTGCCTGGACTCCAAGGGACAGGCTCGCCTACGAGCAGTACTTC; CDR3 protein: CAWTPRDRLAYEQYF
J gene: TRBJ1-1; V gene: TRBV30; D gene: -; clone size: -; CDR3 DNA: TGTGCCTGGTGCAAGGGGGGGGACACTGAAGCTTTCTTT; CDR3 protein: CAWCKGGDTEAFF
J gene: TRBJ2-4; V gene: TRBV6-5; D gene: -; clone size: many; CDR3 DNA: TGTGCCAGCAGTTACCGTGCGGCGGGACAGAATCGTCACGGCATTCAGTACTTC; CDR3 protein: CASSYRAAGQNRHGIQYF
J gene: TRBJ2-7; V gene: TRBV18; D gene: -; clone size: few; CDR3 DNA: TGTGCCAGCTCGCTGTTGTCTCGGGCCACCTTCTCCTACGAGCAGTACTTC; CDR3 protein: CASSLLSRATFSYEQYF
J gene: TRBJ2-7; V gene: TRBV30; D gene: -; clone size: many; CDR3 DNA: TGTGCCTGGACCTCGGGGCCACTCGAGGGATACGAGCAGTACTTC; CDR3 protein: CAWTSGPLEGYEQYF